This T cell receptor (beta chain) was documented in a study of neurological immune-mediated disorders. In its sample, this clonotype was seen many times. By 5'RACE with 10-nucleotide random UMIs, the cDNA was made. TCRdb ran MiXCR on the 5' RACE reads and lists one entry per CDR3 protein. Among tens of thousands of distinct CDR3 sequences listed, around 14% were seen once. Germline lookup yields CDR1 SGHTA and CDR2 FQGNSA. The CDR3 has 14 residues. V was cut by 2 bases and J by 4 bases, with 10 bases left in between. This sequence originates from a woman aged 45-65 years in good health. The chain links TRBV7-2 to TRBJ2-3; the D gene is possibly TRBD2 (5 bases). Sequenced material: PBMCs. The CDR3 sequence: CASSLFGNADTQYF. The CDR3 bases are TGTGCCAGCAGCTTATTCGGGAACGCAGATACGCAGTATTTT.